A single sample is the source of the 28 T cell receptor beta chains below, sequenced in a study of human versus mouse CDR3 diversity and MHC coevolution. The protocol was immunoSEQ multiplex PCR, while the TCRdb copy is restricted to in-frame clones and leaves out a portion. The data contain fewer than 80,000 clones, just under 95% of them singletons. Source material: naive CD4+ T cells from blood. Regarding subset: CD45RO-negative CD62L-positive naive CD4 T cells. These receptors all come from a person aged 30 to 69 in good health.

The V gene is TRBV6-5, the J gene TRBJ1-5, with D possibly TRBD1 on 5 matching bases. V lost 5 bases and J 6 bases, leaving 11 bases between the germline ends. Per germline, CDR1 MNHEY and CDR2 SVGAGI. CDR3 length: 13 residues. The CDR3 region is CASSTTGVQPQHF. In DNA form, the CDR3 reads TGTGCCAGCAGTACAACAGGTGTTCAGCCCCAGCATTTT.

The chain carries TRBV30 and TRBJ1-4, with a possible D match to TRBD1 (6 bases). V gave up 3 bases and J gave up 7 bases, with 18 bases separating them. Per the germline V gene, CDR1 is GTSNPN and CDR2 is SVGIG (reference sequence). The CDR3 extends over 15 amino acids. CDR3 in amino acids: CAWSVSFGTLEKLFF. In DNA, the CDR3 is TGTGCCTGGAGCGTCTCCTTCGGGACACTTGAAAAACTGTTTTTT.

Only one count was recorded for this clone. The V and J genes are TRBV20-1 and TRBJ1-1; D call uncertain. V lost 3 bases, J lost 7 bases, and 6 bases lay in between. This CDR3 comprises 10 residues. Per germline, CDR1 DFQATT and CDR2 SNEGSKA (reference sequence). The CDR3 loop reads CSARRVEAFF. In DNA, the CDR3 is TGCAGTGCTAGGAGGGTTGAAGCTTTCTTT.

This chain uses TRBV20-1 with TRBJ2-3; no reliable D call. This CDR3 region has 11 residues. The V end lost 8 bases, the J end lost 2 bases, and 8 bases lay between the germline ends. Germline CDR1 DFQATT, CDR2 SNEGSKA (reference sequence). The CDR3 region is CSYVYTDTQYF. CDR3 bases: TGCAGTTATGTTTACACAGATACGCAGTATTTT.

The V and J genes are TRBV5-1 and TRBJ2-7, with 9 positions matching TRBD1. The CDR3 runs 15 residues. Germline lookup yields CDR1 SGHRS and CDR2 YFSETQ. The V segment lost 4 bases and the J segment 7 bases; nucleotides outside the gene matches: 12. CDR3: CASSPTGGGLGEQYF. The CDR3 DNA reads as TGCGCCAGCAGCCCAACAGGGGGCGGTCTGGGGGAGCAGTACTTC.

The rearrangement uses TRBV5-1 and TRBJ1-2, with D perhaps matching TRBD1 (5 bases). The V gene lost 3 bases and the J gene lost 0 bases, with 12 bases spanning the gap. This CDR3 is 15 amino acids long. CDR1 is SGHRS, CDR2 YFSETQ, per germline. CDR3 nucleotides: TGCGCCAGCAGCTCCCGGGGGGACGCTAACTATGGCTACACCTTC. Protein sequence: CASSSRGDANYGYTF. Variable domain in full (rest from reference TRBV5-1 and TRBJ1-2): KAGVTQTPRYLIKTRGQQVTLSCSPISGHRSVSWYQQTPGQGLQFLFEYFSETQRNKGNFPGRFSGRQFSNSRSEMNVSTLELGDSALYLCASSSRGDANYGYTFGSGTRLTVV.

On this clone itself: Other DNA sequences of this sample code for an identical CDR3. The chain joins TRBV30 to TRBJ1-5; a possible D gene is TRBD1 (6 bases). Germline V gives CDR1 GTSNPN, CDR2 SVGIG (reference sequence). Trimming took off 1 base at V and 4 bases at J, with 8 bases between the two ends. The CDR3 consists of 13 residues. The CDR3 spells CAWSETGNQPQHF. CDR3 in DNA: TGTGCCTGGAGTGAAACAGGGAATCAGCCCCAGCATTTT.

The rearrangement uses TRBV9 and TRBJ2-1; D is unresolved. Germline lookup yields CDR1 SGDLS and CDR2 YYNGEE. Trimming left V 4 bases short and J 7 bases short, with 9 bases between. This CDR3 is built from 12 residues. CDR3 nucleotide sequence: TGTGCCAGCAGCCCCCTAGGAAATGAGCAGTTCTTC. This gives the protein CASSPLGNEQFF. Supplemented by reference TRBV9 and TRBJ2-1, the full variable domain reads DSGVTQTPKHLITATGQRVTLRCSPRSGDLSVYWYQQSLDQGLQFLIQYYNGEERAKGNILERFSAQQFPDLHSELNLSSLELGDSALYFCASSPLGNEQFFGPGTRLTVL.

The DNA for the CDR3 is TGTGCCAGCACCTTAGTTGGCTCCTACAATGAGCAGTTCTTC. Its protein is CASTLVGSYNEQFF. V usage is TRBV6-1 and J usage is TRBJ2-1; D unresolved. CDR1 is MNHNS, CDR2 SASEGT, per germline. V was trimmed by 7 bases and J by 0 bases, leaving 10 bases between them. CDR3 size: 14 residues.

The rearrangement uses TRBV29-1 and TRBJ2-3, with a weak D call TRBD2 (5 bases). Trimming removed 4 bases at V and 4 bases at J, with 9 bases between. CDR3 length: 12 amino acids. The germline V gene encodes CDR1 SQVTM and CDR2 ANQGSEA. CDR3 amino acids: CSVGVLADTQYF. In nucleotides, the CDR3 is TGCAGCGTTGGCGTACTAGCAGATACGCAGTATTTT.

The chain combines TRBV7-9 with TRBJ1-1; D call uncertain. Between the trimmed V and J ends, which lost 3 bases and 0 bases, there was a span of 8 bases. CDR1 is SEHNR, CDR2 FQNEAQ, per germline (reference sequence). The CDR3 is 14 residues long. The CDR3 region is CASSFAAVNTEAFF. The CDR3 region has the DNA TGTGCCAGCAGCTTTGCGGCGGTGAACACTGAAGCTTTCTTT. Looking up the rest from reference TRBV7-9 and TRBJ1-1 gives the full variable domain: DTGVSQNPRHKITKRGQNVTFRCDPISEHNRLYWYRQTLGQGPEFLTYFQNEAQLEKSRLLSDRFSAERPKGSFSTLEIQRTEQGDSAMYLCASSFAAVNTEAFFGQGTRLTVV.

V gene TRBV19 combines with J gene TRBJ2-7, with 8 bases matching TRBD2. The ends lost 4 bases at V and 3 bases at J; junction bases unmatched: 8. The CDR3 is 15 residues long. In germline, CDR1 is LNHDA, CDR2 SQIVND (reference sequence). The CDR3 region is CASSTASGTSYEQYF. For the CDR3, the DNA is TGTGCCAGTAGTACCGCATCCGGGACTAGCTACGAGCAGTACTTC.

This chain uses TRBV5-4 with TRBJ2-4; 9 nucleotides match TRBD1. The trim removed 4 bases at V and 6 bases at J, leaving 2 bases unmatched. The germline V gene has CDR1 SGHNT and CDR2 YYREEE (reference sequence). The CDR3 is 13 residues long. The CDR3 is CASSGDRVNIQYF. In DNA form, the CDR3 reads TGTGCCAGCAGCGGGGACAGGGTAAACATTCAGTACTTC.

The chain joins TRBV6-6 to TRBJ1-1, with D unclear. This CDR3 has 15 amino acids. Per germline, CDR1 MNHNY and CDR2 SVGAGI (reference sequence). Deletions cut 7 bases from V and 1 base from J, with 16 bases between. In DNA form, the CDR3 reads TGTGCCAGCACTCCCATGGTCTTACAGAACACTGAAGCTTTCTTT. Its protein product is CASTPMVLQNTEAFF.

The V call is TRBV7-2, the J call TRBJ2-1; 8 bases agree with TRBD2. J gave up 8 bases and V 4 bases, and 7 bases lay outside the gene matches. The CDR3 extends over 14 amino acids. From germline, CDR1 is SGHTA and CDR2 FQGNSA. CDR3 sequence: CASSSRSGIDEQFF. CDR3 coding DNA: TGTGCCAGCAGCTCCCGTAGCGGGATTGATGAGCAGTTCTTC.

J is TRBJ2-4 and V is TRBV19; possibly TRBD1 for D (6 bases). Germline CDR1 and CDR2: LNHDA and SQIVND (reference sequence). V dropped 3 bases and J dropped 6 bases, with 15 bases sitting between them. The CDR3 is 15 residues long. CDR3 in DNA: TGTGCCAGTAGTATGAGCAGGGGTCGAGGAAACATTCAGTACTTC. Translated: CASSMSRGRGNIQYF.

The rearrangement joins TRBV18 to TRBJ1-1; tentative D call: TRBD1 (6 bases). CDR3 length equals 13 residues. V was clipped by 5 bases and J by 3 bases, with 10 bases between them. Germline lookup yields CDR1 KGHSH and CDR2 LQKENI. The CDR3 here is CASSVNRDTEAFF. CDR3 DNA: TGTGCCAGCTCAGTCAACAGGGACACTGAAGCTTTCTTT.

This clone was seen just once. One end of the junction varies from germline; a read error may be responsible. Within the sample, other DNA sequences also encode this same CDR3. The J gene is TRBJ2-3, the V gene TRBV25-1; 13 bases are shared with TRBD2. This CDR3 contains 16 residues. Germline V gene data show CDR1 as MGHDK and CDR2 as SYGVNS. The DNA for the CDR3 is TGTGCCAGTAGTGCAACTAGCGGGAGGGCCCCAGATACGCAGTATTTT. This sequence encodes CASSATSGRAPDTQYF.

V usage is TRBV18 and J usage is TRBJ1-1, with 7 bases lining up with TRBD1. From germline, CDR1 is KGHSH and CDR2 LQKENI. Unmatched junction bases numbered 10, after V lost 6 bases and J lost 6 bases. The CDR3 spans 14 residues. The CDR3 is CASSGTAPESEAFF. In DNA, the CDR3 is TGTGCCAGCTCCGGGACAGCCCCGGAATCTGAAGCTTTCTTT.

For this clone: Likely a read error: the CDR3 ends without its conserved phenylalanine or tryptophan. The chain has TRBV4-1 and TRBJ1-5; 7 nucleotides align to TRBD1. CDR1 is MGHRA and CDR2 is YSYEKL in the germline V gene. Trimming removed 4 bases from V and 0 bases from J; junction bases left unmatched: 15. The CDR3 loop spans 19 amino acids. The CDR3 here is CASSPLFPTGLDSNQPQHS. As DNA, the CDR3 is TGCGCCAGCAGCCCTTTGTTCCCGACAGGGCTGGATAGCAATCAGCCCCAGCATTCT.

The gene calls are TRBV18 and TRBJ1-5; D gene unclear. V dropped 1 base and J dropped 5 bases, with 6 bases sitting between them. Germline V gives CDR1 KGHSH, CDR2 LQKENI. The CDR3 covers 13 residues. The CDR3 bases are TGTGCCAGCTCACCACGGGAGGATCAGCCCCAGCATTTT. The encoded protein is CASSPREDQPQHF.

A word on this clone: One junction end does not reproduce the germline sequence, and a read error may be involved. Other DNA sequences in the same sample also yield this CDR3. V is TRBV7-3 and J is TRBJ1-6, with 9 nucleotides matching TRBD1. The CDR3 sequence is 14 residues long. Germline CDR1 SGHTA, CDR2 FQGTGA. The CDR3 protein is CASSFDRGNSPLHF. The CDR3 DNA reads TGCGCCAGCAGCTTCGACAGGGGGAATTCACCCCTCCACTTT.

The CDR3 reads CASRLFAWAHEQYF. CDR3 nucleotide sequence: TGTGCCAGCCGGTTATTTGCCTGGGCGCACGAGCAGTACTTC. The chain recombines TRBV6-6 with TRBJ2-7; D remains ambiguous. V lost 8 bases, J lost 5 bases, and 19 bases lay in between. The CDR3 sequence is 14 residues long. CDR1 is MNHNY and CDR2 is SVGAGI in the germline V gene (reference sequence).

CDR3 amino acids: CASSERRGLYNEQFF. The CDR3 DNA reads as TGTGCCAGCAGTGAACGGAGAGGGCTTTACAATGAGCAGTTCTTC. This sequence joins TRBV6-1 and TRBJ2-1; tentative D call: TRBD2 (5 bases). The CDR3 runs to 15 residues. Deletions cut 2 bases from V and 4 bases from J, with 12 bases between. The germline CDR1 and CDR2 sequences are MNHNS and SASEGT.

In this sample, this clone turned up once. The V call is TRBV9, the J call TRBJ2-2; D not resolved. V lost 4 bases and J 1 base, leaving 11 bases between the germline ends. The CDR3 is made up of 15 amino acids. The germline gives CDR1 SGDLS, CDR2 YYNGEE. The CDR3 is CASSHSDGNTGELFF. The CDR3 coding sequence is TGTGCCAGCAGCCACTCCGATGGGAACACCGGGGAGCTGTTTTTT.

This rearrangement joins TRBV19 to TRBJ2-2; 8 positions agree with TRBD2. The V and J ends lost 6 bases and 2 bases, in that order; junction bases with no gene match: 5. The CDR3 runs to 15 residues. Germline CDR1 and CDR2: LNHDA and SQIVND (reference sequence). The CDR3 nucleotides are TGTGCCAGTAGCCCAGCGGGAGTAAACACCGGGGAGCTGTTTTTT. This gives the protein CASSPAGVNTGELFF.

In nucleotides, the CDR3 is TGTGCCACCAGCAGAGAGGGCCCGACGGTTGATCAGCCCCAGCATTTT. Amino acid sequence: CATSREGPTVDQPQHF. The chain uses TRBV15 and TRBJ1-5; D gene unclear. CDR3 size: 16 residues. The V and J ends lost 0 bases and 5 bases respectively, with 14 bases between them. The germline V gene has CDR1 LNHNV and CDR2 YYDKDF (reference sequence).

This clone was seen a few times. The V gene is TRBV18, the J gene TRBJ1-4; TRBD1 agrees at 9 bases. The junction had 7 bases not matched to a gene; V was cut back by 0 bases and J by 8 bases. Germline lookup yields CDR1 KGHSH and CDR2 LQKENI. This CDR3 spans 16 amino acids. DNA for the CDR3: TGTGCCAGCTCACCACCTCCGGGACAGGGTGGAGAAAAACTGTTTTTT. Its protein is CASSPPPGQGGEKLFF.